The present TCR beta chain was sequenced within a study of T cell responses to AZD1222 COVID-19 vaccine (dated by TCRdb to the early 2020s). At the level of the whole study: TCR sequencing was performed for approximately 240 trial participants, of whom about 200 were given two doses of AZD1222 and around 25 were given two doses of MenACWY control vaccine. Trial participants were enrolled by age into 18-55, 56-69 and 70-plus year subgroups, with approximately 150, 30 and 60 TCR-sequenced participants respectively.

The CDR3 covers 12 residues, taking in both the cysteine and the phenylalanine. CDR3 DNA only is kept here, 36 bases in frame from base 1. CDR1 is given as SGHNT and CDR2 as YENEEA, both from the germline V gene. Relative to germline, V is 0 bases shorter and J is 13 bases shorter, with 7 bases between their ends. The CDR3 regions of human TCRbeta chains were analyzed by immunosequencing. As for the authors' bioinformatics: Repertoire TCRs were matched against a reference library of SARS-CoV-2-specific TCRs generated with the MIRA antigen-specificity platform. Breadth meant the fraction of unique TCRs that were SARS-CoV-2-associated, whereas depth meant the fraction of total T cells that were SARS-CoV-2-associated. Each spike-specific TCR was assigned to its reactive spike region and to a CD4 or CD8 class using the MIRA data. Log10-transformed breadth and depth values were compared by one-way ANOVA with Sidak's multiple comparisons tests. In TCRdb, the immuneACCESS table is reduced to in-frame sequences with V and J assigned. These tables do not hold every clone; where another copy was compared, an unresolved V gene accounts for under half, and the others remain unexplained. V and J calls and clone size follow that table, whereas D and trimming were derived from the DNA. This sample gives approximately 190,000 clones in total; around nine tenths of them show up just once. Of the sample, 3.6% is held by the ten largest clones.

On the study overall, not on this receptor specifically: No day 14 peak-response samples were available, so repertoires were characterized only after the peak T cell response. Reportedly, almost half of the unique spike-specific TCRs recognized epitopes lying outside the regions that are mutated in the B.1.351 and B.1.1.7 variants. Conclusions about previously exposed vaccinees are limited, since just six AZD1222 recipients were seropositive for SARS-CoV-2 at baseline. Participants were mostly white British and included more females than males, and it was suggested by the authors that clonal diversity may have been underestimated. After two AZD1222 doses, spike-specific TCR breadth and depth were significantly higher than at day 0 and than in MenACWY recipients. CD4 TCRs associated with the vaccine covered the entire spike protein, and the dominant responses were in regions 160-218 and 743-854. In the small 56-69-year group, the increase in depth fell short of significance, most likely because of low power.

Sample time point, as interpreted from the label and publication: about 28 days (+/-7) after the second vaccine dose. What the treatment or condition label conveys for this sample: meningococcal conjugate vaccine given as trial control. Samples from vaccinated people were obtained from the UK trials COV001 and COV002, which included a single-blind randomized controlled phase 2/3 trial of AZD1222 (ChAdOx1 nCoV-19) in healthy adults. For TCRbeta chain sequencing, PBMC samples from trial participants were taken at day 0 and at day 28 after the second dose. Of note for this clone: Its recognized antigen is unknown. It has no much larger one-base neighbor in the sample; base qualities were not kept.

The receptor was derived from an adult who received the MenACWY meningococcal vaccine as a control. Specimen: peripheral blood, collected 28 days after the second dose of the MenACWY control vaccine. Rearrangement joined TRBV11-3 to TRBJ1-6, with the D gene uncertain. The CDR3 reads CASSLDGLPLHF. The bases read TGTGCCAGCAGCTTAGATGGTCTCCCCCTCCACTTT. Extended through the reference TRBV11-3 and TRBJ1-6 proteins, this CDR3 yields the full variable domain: EAGVVQSPRYKIIEKKQPVAFWCNPISGHNTLYWYLQNLGQGPELLIRYENEEAVDDSQLPKDRFSAERLKGVDSTLKIQPAELGDSAVYLCASSLDGLPLHFGNGTRLTVT.